The present T cell receptor beta chain was sequenced within a study of blood T cell repertoires in COVID-19 (TCRdb year 2020). For context, the study as a whole: Collaborator samples came from the United States, Italy and Spain and covered acute and convalescent phases of COVID-19. A freely available public database, intended as a resource for researchers studying the immune response to SARS-CoV-2, is where the repertoires were released. Nearly every sample came with metadata listing a de-identified subject ID, COVID-19 status, age in years and sex. Samples were obtained from the ongoing ImmuneRACE study (first 160 participants) and from approximately 1,200 subjects provided by 6 global collaborators. The prospective study material was composed of cDNA or gDNA derived from T cells, B-cell-depleted T cells, or PBMCs. The dataset comprised deeply sampled blood TCRbeta repertoires from subjects exposed to, actively infected with, or recovered from COVID-19. Where available, HLA class I and class II types were taken from metadata supplied by the sample provider and were not determined by assay-based typing.

The immunoSEQ Assay, a bias-controlled multiplex PCR, was used to amplify TCRbeta CDR3 regions from genomic DNA. The study's own analysis went as follows. The number of nucleated cells in each sample was estimated from the amplification of reference gene primers within the assay. To quantify the absolute abundance of each unique TCRbeta CDR3 rearrangement, sequence reads were collapsed and filtered. For each sample, productive Simpson clonality was calculated as the square root of Simpson's diversity index over productive rearrangements. The table comes from immuneACCESS by way of TCRdb, which keeps in-frame sequences with V and J called. Part of the clones is missing from these tables; in studies checked, under half for an unresolved V gene and the rest for unknown reasons. That table gives V, J and clone size, and the DNA gave D and trimming. The sample has hundreds of thousands of clones on record, 75% to 90% of them singletons. The ten largest make up about 2% of the sample.

In the prospective study, participants were about 18 to 95 years old, resided in approximately 25 geographic areas of the United States, and were enrolled through a virtual design. To assign participants to cohorts, the prospective study relied on clinical history that participants themselves reported in a screening survey and a study questionnaire. For ImmuneRACE Cohort 3, a participant was defined as recovered based on two consecutive negative NP/OP PCR tests, clearance by a healthcare professional, or resolution of symptoms. In the prospective study, whole blood, serum and a nasopharyngeal or oropharyngeal swab were collected from each participant by mobile phlebotomists. Over a roughly 2-month period, participants in the prospective study had the option of providing additional blood draws and questionnaires. Prospective study blood samples were shipped either frozen or at room temperature before DNA extraction.

The study at large found these results: The amount of clinical and demographic metadata varied by source and participant and was provided uncurated.

Deletion took 3 bases off V and 3 bases off J, with a span of 10 bases between the germline ends. The CDR3 numbers 14 residues from cysteine through phenylalanine. Just CDR3 DNA is preserved here, 42 bases in frame from base 1. According to the germline V gene, CDR1 reads KGHDR and CDR2 reads SFDVKD. Remarks on this clone: Its target antigen remains unknown. Per-nucleotide qualities are absent, and no much larger clonotype sits a single base away.

The rearranged segments are TRBV24-1 and TRBJ1-2; the D gene is not confidently resolved. The material sequenced was PBMCs or T cells enriched from blood (not recorded which). The receptor was isolated from a man aged 25-40 years who had recovered from COVID-19. The CDR3 loop reads CATSDGNLDYGYTF. In nucleotide form, the sequence is TGTGCCACCAGTGATGGAAATCTAGACTATGGCTACACCTTC.